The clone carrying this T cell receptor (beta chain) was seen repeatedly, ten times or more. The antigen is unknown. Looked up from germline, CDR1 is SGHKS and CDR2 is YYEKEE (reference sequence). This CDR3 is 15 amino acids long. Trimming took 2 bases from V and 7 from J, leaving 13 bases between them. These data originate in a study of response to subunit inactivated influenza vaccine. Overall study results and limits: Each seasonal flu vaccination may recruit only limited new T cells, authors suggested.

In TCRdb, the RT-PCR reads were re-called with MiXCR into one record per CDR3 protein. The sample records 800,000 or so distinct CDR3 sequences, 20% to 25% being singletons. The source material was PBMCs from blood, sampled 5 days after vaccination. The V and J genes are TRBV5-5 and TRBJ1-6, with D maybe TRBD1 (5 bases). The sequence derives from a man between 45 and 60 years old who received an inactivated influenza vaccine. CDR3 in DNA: TGTGCCAGCAGCTTCGCAGGGCTAAGAAATTCACCCCTCCACTTT. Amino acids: CASSFAGLRNSPLHF.